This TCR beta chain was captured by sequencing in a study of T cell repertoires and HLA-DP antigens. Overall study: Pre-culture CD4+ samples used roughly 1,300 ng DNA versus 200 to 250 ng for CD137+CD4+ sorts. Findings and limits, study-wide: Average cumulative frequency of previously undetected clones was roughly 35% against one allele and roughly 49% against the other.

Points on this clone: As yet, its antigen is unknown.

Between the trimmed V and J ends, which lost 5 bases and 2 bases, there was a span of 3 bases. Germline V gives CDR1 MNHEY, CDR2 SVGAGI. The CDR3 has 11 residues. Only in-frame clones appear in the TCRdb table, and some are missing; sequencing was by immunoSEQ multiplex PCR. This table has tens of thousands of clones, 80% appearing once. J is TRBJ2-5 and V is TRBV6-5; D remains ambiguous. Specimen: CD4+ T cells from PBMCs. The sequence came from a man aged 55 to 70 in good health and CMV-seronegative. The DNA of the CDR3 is TGTGCCAGCAGTCGTCAAGAGACCCAGTACTTC. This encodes CASSRQETQYF.